Sequencing of this T cell receptor beta chain was carried out in a study of cytomegalovirus exposure and HLA in healthy donors. From germline, CDR1 is MNHNY and CDR2 SVGAGI (reference sequence). Losses at the gene ends were 7 bases for V and 5 bases for J; bases not matched to a gene: 16. CDR3 length: 16 residues. This clone was recorded many times. 60 Vbeta and 13 Jbeta primers were used in PCR. Here immunoSEQ multiplex PCR was the method, and the copy in TCRdb shows in-frame clones only, minus some. Counted here are some 250,000 clones, about four fifths occurring once; the ten biggest clones make up 4.5% to 6%.

This receptor was taken from a woman aged 40 to 55 in good health and CMV-seropositive. The chain joins TRBV6-6 to TRBJ1-1, with 7 bases that match TRBD1. Material: PBMCs. CDR3 protein: CASTPPRGQSGTEAFF. DNA for the CDR3: TGTGCCAGCACCCCCCCCCGGGGACAGAGCGGAACTGAAGCTTTCTTT.